Below are 14 T cell receptor beta chains sequenced from a single sample in a study of shared clonotypes between healthy human individuals. Profiled with immunoSEQ multiplex PCR; TCRdb holds only in-frame clones, not every one. This table holds roughly 2.5 million clones, about 92% found once. The sample was naive CD4+ T cells sorted from blood. Subset here: CD45RA+ positively selected. Receptors were obtained from a man between 18 and 35 years old in good health.

This CDR3 is CASMTGGNYGYTF. The DNA of the CDR3 is TGTGCCAGTATGACAGGGGGTAACTATGGCTACACCTTC. The chain is built from TRBV5-5 and TRBJ1-2; 9 bases are a match to TRBD1. J was trimmed by 1 base and V by 8 bases; bases with no gene match: 3. The CDR3 is made up of 13 amino acids. Germline V gene lookup returns CDR1 SGHKS and CDR2 YYEKEE (reference sequence).

V is TRBV19 and J is TRBJ1-5; 7 positions agree with TRBD1. CDR1 LNHDA and CDR2 SQIVND come from the germline V gene (reference sequence). V lost 8 bases and J lost 4; bases outside the gene matches: 11. CDR3 length: 15 amino acids. CDR3 in DNA: TGTGCCAGTCGAGCAGGGGGGTTGGGTAATCAGCCCCAGCATTTT. Its translation is CASRAGGLGNQPQHF.

The rearrangement joins TRBV6-1 to TRBJ2-1; TRBD1 or TRBD2 may be the D gene (5 bases each). Germline values: CDR1 MNHNS, CDR2 SASEGT. The length of the CDR3 is 14 residues. V lost 10 bases and J lost 0, with 13 bases in between. For the CDR3, the DNA is TGTGCCACTCGGATGGGGGACTCCTACAATGAGCAGTTCTTC. This gives the protein CATRMGDSYNEQFF.

The V call is TRBV7-9, the J call TRBJ2-3; 10 nucleotides align to TRBD2. The V and J ends lost 0 bases and 0 bases, in that order; junction bases with no gene match: 9. The CDR3 consists of 19 residues. Germline-derived CDR1 and CDR2 are SEHNR and FQNEAQ (reference sequence). The CDR3 reads CASSLARGGLAASTDTQYF. CDR3 DNA: TGTGCCAGCAGCTTAGCGAGAGGAGGACTAGCGGCTAGCACAGATACGCAGTATTTT.

This clone was seen just once. The chain links TRBV10-3 to TRBJ2-1; D not certain. This CDR3 is built from 12 residues. Per the germline V gene, CDR1 is ENHRY and CDR2 is SYGVKD. V lost 1 base and J 6 bases, leaving 4 bases between the germline ends. The CDR3 spells CAISEFVNEQFF. The CDR3 DNA sequence: TGTGCCATCAGTGAGTTCGTCAATGAGCAGTTCTTC.

The CDR3 region is CASSLAVEETEAFF. Here the CDR3 DNA reads TGTGCCAGCAGCTTGGCCGTGGAAGAAACTGAAGCTTTCTTT. The V call is TRBV5-6, the J call TRBJ1-1; D not resolved. This CDR3 has 14 amino acids. V lost 0 bases and J lost 5, with 11 bases in between. CDR1 is SGHDT and CDR2 is YYEEEE in the germline V gene. The full variable domain, with the rest looked up from reference TRBV5-6 and TRBJ1-1, is DAGVTQSPTHLIKTRGQQVTLRCSPKSGHDTVSWYQQALGQGPQFIFQYYEEEERQRGNFPDRFSGHQFPNYSSELNVNALLLGDSALYLCASSLAVEETEAFFGQGTRLTVV.

In DNA form, the CDR3 reads TGCGCCAGCAGCCACCTCGCCCAGGGGGATCAGCCCCAGCATTTT. Translation gives CASSHLAQGDQPQHF. The chain has TRBV4-1 and TRBJ1-5; TRBD1 matches at 7 bases. This CDR3 has 15 amino acids. Germline CDR1 MGHRA, CDR2 YSYEKL. With 3 bases clipped from V and 5 bases from J, the junction kept 7 bases outside the gene matches.

In nucleotides, the CDR3 is TGTGCCAGCTCACCAGACGGGACAGGGGACACCGGGGAGCTGTTTTTT. Protein sequence: CASSPDGTGDTGELFF. The chain has TRBV18 and TRBJ2-2; 10 positions agree with TRBD1. The CDR3 length is 16 residues. Germline CDR1 reads KGHSH; CDR2 reads LQKENI. The V and J ends lost 2 bases and 3 bases, in that order; junction bases with no gene match: 3. The whole variable domain, filled in from reference TRBV18 and TRBJ2-2, reads NAGVMQNPRHLVRRRGQEARLRCSPMKGHSHVYWYRQLPEEGLKFMVYLQKENIIDESGMPKERFSAEFPKEGPSILRIQQVVRGDSAAYFCASSPDGTGDTGELFFGEGSRLTVL.

This chain uses TRBV7-2 with TRBJ2-1; TRBD2 matches 9 bases. This CDR3 contains 15 residues. Trimming cost V 5 bases and J 8 bases; bases outside gene matches: 10. The germline V gene has CDR1 SGHTA and CDR2 FQGNSA. CDR3 DNA sequence: TGTGCCAGCAGCCCGTTAGCGGGAGAGAGGGATGAGCAGTTCTTC. Its protein is CASSPLAGERDEQFF.

V and J are TRBV4-3 and TRBJ2-1; D possibly matches TRBD1 or TRBD2 (5 bases each). Per germline, CDR1 LGHNA and CDR2 YSLEER. The CDR3 is 14 amino acids. V gave up 1 base and J gave up 8 bases, with 12 bases separating them. The CDR3 sequence: CASSQVGEIYEQFF. The DNA for the CDR3 is TGCGCCAGCAGCCAAGTAGGGGAGATCTATGAGCAGTTCTTC.

This clone appeared once. The chain joins TRBV28 to TRBJ1-2; TRBD1 matches 8 bases. Germline V CDR1 and CDR2: MDHEN, SYDVKM. V was clipped by 2 bases and J by 8 bases; unmatched bases: 10. The CDR3 sequence is 15 residues long. CDR3 bases: TGTGCCAGCAGTTTAACGTCTCAGGGGGCGGAAGGCTACACCTTC. It yields the protein CASSLTSQGAEGYTF.

V and J are TRBV4-2 and TRBJ1-1; D possibly corresponds to TRBD1 (6 bases). Trimming stripped 0 bases from V and 1 base from J, with 15 bases between. Germline V gives CDR1 LGHNA, CDR2 YNFKEQ. The CDR3 loop spans 17 amino acids. The CDR3 loop reads CASSQDEVRRGNTEAFF. CDR3 bases: TGTGCCAGCAGCCAAGACGAGGTTCGCAGGGGGAACACTGAAGCTTTCTTT.

The V gene is TRBV2, the J gene TRBJ1-5; D might be TRBD1 (6 bases). The CDR3 is 15 amino acids. The V gene lost 7 bases and the J gene lost 9 bases, with 22 bases spanning the gap. Germline CDR1 reads SNHLY; CDR2 reads FYNNEI. The CDR3 loop reads CASMQDSIHVGPQHF. CDR3 nucleotides: TGTGCCAGCATGCAGGACAGTATCCATGTCGGGCCCCAGCATTTT.

V usage is TRBV6-1 and J usage is TRBJ2-1, with TRBD2 as a possible D gene (6 bases). V lost 4 bases and J lost 4, with 20 bases in between. Germline CDR1 is MNHNS and CDR2 is SASEGT. The CDR3 is made up of 17 amino acids. CDR3 sequence: CASSGGVASQFYNEQFF. CDR3 sequence (DNA): TGTGCCAGCAGTGGGGGGGTAGCGAGCCAGTTTTACAATGAGCAGTTCTTC.